This T cell receptor (beta chain) emerged from a study of Ad26.COV2.S vaccination and SARS-CoV-2 variants. Some clones are missing from TCRdb's copy, which holds only in-frame ones; the method was immunoSEQ multiplex PCR. The sample consists of 300,000 to 400,000 clones, about nine tenths of them appearing once. This CDR3 is built from 14 residues. The V gene's germline CDR1 is MNHEY and CDR2 SMNVEV (reference sequence). V was clipped by 6 bases and J by 0 bases; unmatched bases: 1. Described treatment: 15 to 20 received Ad26.COV2.S at low or high dose, single or two shots; several received placebo; per-sample allocation not given. Day 63 after the first vaccine or placebo injection was the time point for sampling.

This TCR was recovered from a person between 18 and 65 years old who received the Ad26.COV2.S COVID-19 vaccine or a placebo. This specimen was peripheral blood, taken in a trial of Ad26.COV2.S vaccine versus placebo. The rearrangement uses TRBV27 and TRBJ1-5, with 8 bases lining up with TRBD1. CDR3 bases: TGTGCCAGCAGGGGACAGGCTAGCAATCAGCCCCAGCATTTT. It codes for CASRGQASNQPQHF.